This T cell receptor beta chain was sequenced in a study of T cells in Graves' hyperthyroidism and ophthalmopathy. About the research overall: Staff took peripheral blood when the initial diagnosis was made, before any treatment began. Overall study results and limits: Blood also held most thyroid clonotypes expanded beyond 0.001.

Authors of the study amplified TCR beta CDR3 regions from RNA transcripts. Initially, a first-round RT-PCR of the TCR CDR3 employed the HTBI primer set. TCRdb used MiXCR to reprocess the multiplex PCR reads, holding one entry per CDR3 protein. The table has nearly 600,000 distinct CDR3 sequences, 14% seen once; the top ten hold approximately 6.4%. Ophthalmopathy patients showed a Clinical Activity Score of at least 3, NOSPECS grade of at least 4 and duration under 3 months. V lost 9 bases, J lost 0 bases, and 6 bases lay in between. The germline V gene has CDR1 MDHEN and CDR2 SYDVKM. The CDR3 is made up of 11 amino acids. This clonotype was recorded many times. Its specificity is unknown.

The chain is built from TRBV28 and TRBJ2-7; D is unresolved. The specimen was blood. The sequence was obtained from a woman aged 18-29 years with Graves' ophthalmopathy. The CDR3, as DNA: TGTGCCAGTGGCACCTCCTACGAGCAGTACTTC. Translating gives CASGTSYEQYF.